The T cell receptor (beta chain) under discussion was sequenced for a study of shared clonotypes between healthy human individuals. Here immunoSEQ multiplex PCR was the method, and the copy in TCRdb shows in-frame clones only, minus some. The table shows roughly 640,000 clones, with approximately 97% occurring only once. J gave up 3 bases and V 7 bases, and 18 bases lay outside the gene matches. Germline lookup yields CDR1 SGHRS and CDR2 YFSETQ. The CDR3 consists of 19 residues. The chain employs TRBV5-1 and TRBJ2-4; the match to TRBD2 covers 11 bases. What was sequenced was naive CD4+ T cells sorted from blood. Noted subset: CD45RA+ positively selected. The clonotype originates from a woman in her thirties in good health. In nucleotides, the CDR3 is TGCGCCAGCGGTTCCGGGACGGACATAGCGGGAGGGGTCAAAAACATTCAGTACTTC. Translated: CASGSGTDIAGGVKNIQYF.